This T cell receptor beta chain originates from a study of Graves' ophthalmopathy and Graves' hyperthyroidism. RNA transcripts were the template, and TCR beta CDR3 regions were amplified from them. HTBI primers were employed in first-round RT-PCR, then a second-round multiplex PCR followed. MiXCR was run by TCRdb on the multiplex PCR reads, yielding one entry per CDR3 protein. Altogether a few hundred thousand distinct CDR3 sequences are present, 15% to 17% being singletons, with the ten largest covering about 7.3%. Germline V CDR1 and CDR2: SGHTA, FQGNSA. The CDR3 runs to 12 residues. Recruitment covered hyperthyroidism patients aged 18 to 65 whose new diagnosis was of under 2 months' duration. The diagnosis combined clinical symptoms, thyroxine, TRAb, thyroid ultrasound and orbital computed tomography scans. This clonotype was recorded many times. Its target is not known. The junction does not match germline at one end; this may be a read error.

Overall study results and limits: Distinction of ophthalmopathy from stable hyperthyroidism by a 13-signature model reached 87.88% sensitivity and 81.08% specificity.

This sequence originates from a woman between 18 and 30 years old with stable Graves' hyperthyroidism. Sequenced input: peripheral blood. The V call is TRBV7-2, the J call TRBJ2-2; D ambiguous. The CDR3 spells CAGSSYTGELFF. The CDR3 region has the DNA TGTGCCGGCAGCTCTTACACCGGGGAGCTGTTTTTT.